This is a list of T cell receptor beta chains from one sample in a study of blood T cell repertoires in COVID-19. Sequencing used immunoSEQ multiplex PCR; TCRdb keeps in-frame clones, though not all of them. In the table there are some 300,000 clones, 85% to 90% of which are singletons. Input material: peripheral blood. Every receptor here comes from a woman in her forties or fifties with COVID-19, enrolled during active disease. Each CDR3 is given with its conserved first and last residue. The D gene is left open where the match is weak. A clone size is listed for some rows: how often the clone was seen (once, few, many), or a class if it is expanded.

D gene: TRBD2
V gene: TRBV13
clone size: -
J gene: TRBJ2-7
CDR3 DNA: TGTGCCAGCAGCTTAGGGCTAGCGGGAACCTACGAGCAGTACTTC
CDR3 protein: CASSLGLAGTYEQYF

D gene: -
V gene: TRBV11-2
clone size: -
J gene: TRBJ1-1
CDR3 DNA: TGTGCCAGCAGCTTAGGGGGGGTTGGTGAAGCTTTCTTT
CDR3 protein: CASSLGGVGEAFF

D gene: TRBD2
V gene: TRBV7-6
clone size: -
J gene: TRBJ2-1
CDR3 DNA: TGTGCCAGCAGCTTAGCTATGACTAGCGGGACCTACAATGAGCAGTTCTTC
CDR3 protein: CASSLAMTSGTYNEQFF

D gene: -
V gene: TRBV5-1
clone size: once
J gene: TRBJ2-3
CDR3 DNA: TGCGCCAGCAGCTTGGGACATCCGACAGATACGCAGTATTTT
CDR3 protein: CASSLGHPTDTQYF

D gene: -
V gene: TRBV5-4
clone size: -
J gene: TRBJ1-1
CDR3 DNA: TGTGCCAGCAGCTCGGGGGGACAAACGAACACTGAAGCTTTCTTT
CDR3 protein: CASSSGGQTNTEAFF

D gene: -
V gene: TRBV3-1/TRBV3-2
clone size: -
J gene: TRBJ2-1
CDR3 DNA: TGTGCCAGCAGCCAAGATTGGGGCCATAGTCCCTACAATGAGCAGTTCTTC
CDR3 protein: CASSQDWGHSPYNEQFF

D gene: -
V gene: TRBV7-9
clone size: -
J gene: TRBJ1-1
CDR3 DNA: TGTGCCAGCAGTTCAGGGTGGGGGAACACTGAAGCTTTCTTT
CDR3 protein: CASSSGWGNTEAFF

D gene: TRBD2
V gene: TRBV5-1
clone size: -
J gene: TRBJ2-1
CDR3 DNA: TGCGCCAGCAGCAAGGGACTAGCGGGAGGTCAGCATGAGCAGTTCTTC
CDR3 protein: CASSKGLAGGQHEQFF

D gene: TRBD2
V gene: TRBV5-1
clone size: -
J gene: TRBJ2-1
CDR3 DNA: TGCGCCAGCAGCCCGACCACTAGCGGGGTGTTCTCCTACAATGAGCAGTTCTTC
CDR3 protein: CASSPTTSGVFSYNEQFF

D gene: TRBD2
V gene: TRBV4-1
clone size: few
J gene: TRBJ2-1
CDR3 DNA: TGCGCCAGCAGCCCCGGGACTAGCGGGAGTATTGAGCAGTTCTTC
CDR3 protein: CASSPGTSGSIEQFF

D gene: TRBD2
V gene: TRBV2
clone size: -
J gene: TRBJ2-1
CDR3 DNA: TGTGCCAGCAGTGAAAGGGGAGAAGGACTAGCGGGAGGACCCAGCTCCTACAATGAGCAGTTCTTC
CDR3 protein: CASSERGEGLAGGPSSYNEQFF

D gene: TRBD1
V gene: TRBV5-4
clone size: -
J gene: TRBJ2-2
CDR3 DNA: TGTGCCAGCAGCCGGGACAGGGTCACCGGGGAGCTGTTTTTT
CDR3 protein: CASSRDRVTGELFF

D gene: TRBD2
V gene: TRBV7-2
clone size: -
J gene: TRBJ2-1
CDR3 DNA: TGTGCCAGCAGCGAGACTGTAACTAGCGGGACGGCAAATGAGCAGTTCTTC
CDR3 protein: CASSETVTSGTANEQFF

D gene: -
V gene: TRBV19
clone size: once
J gene: TRBJ1-1
CDR3 DNA: TGTGCCAGTAGTATACAAGGGAGAGGAACTGAAGCTTTCTTT
CDR3 protein: CASSIQGRGTEAFF

D gene: TRBD2
V gene: TRBV18
clone size: -
J gene: TRBJ2-5
CDR3 DNA: TGTGCCAGTTCCCGGGGGACTAGCGTCCAAGAGACCCAGTACTTC
CDR3 protein: CASSRGTSVQETQYF

D gene: TRBD1
V gene: TRBV7-9
clone size: -
J gene: TRBJ2-7
CDR3 DNA: TGTGCCAGCAGCTTGGGCCGACAGGGGGAGTCCTACGAGCAGTACTTC
CDR3 protein: CASSLGRQGESYEQYF

D gene: -
V gene: TRBV2
clone size: -
J gene: TRBJ1-2
CDR3 DNA: TGTGCCAGCAGTATACACCGGGGGGGAAGAGCTAACTATGGCTACACCTTC
CDR3 protein: CASSIHRGGRANYGYTF

D gene: -
V gene: TRBV3-1/TRBV3-2
clone size: -
J gene: TRBJ2-1
CDR3 DNA: TGTGCCAGCAGCCCCCGACTAGTTGCCAATGAGCAGTTCTTC
CDR3 protein: CASSPRLVANEQFF

D gene: -
V gene: TRBV30
clone size: -
J gene: TRBJ1-2
CDR3 DNA: TGTGCCTGGGCCGGGGGGAATGGCTACACCTTC
CDR3 protein: CAWAGGNGYTF

D gene: TRBD1
V gene: TRBV10-3
clone size: -
J gene: TRBJ2-5
CDR3 DNA: TGTGCCATCAGTGAACTTCGCAGGGGGCGCGGAGAGACCCAGTACTTC
CDR3 protein: CAISELRRGRGETQYF

D gene: TRBD2
V gene: TRBV6-5
clone size: -
J gene: TRBJ2-5
CDR3 DNA: TGTGCCACACGGACATTAGCGGGAGTGGAGACCCAGTACTTC
CDR3 protein: CATRTLAGVETQYF

D gene: TRBD2
V gene: TRBV30
clone size: -
J gene: TRBJ2-7
CDR3 DNA: TGTGCCTGGAGTGTCCAACTAGCGGGGGTCCATTTC
CDR3 protein: CAWSVQLAGVHF

D gene: TRBD2
V gene: TRBV29-1
clone size: -
J gene: TRBJ2-1
CDR3 DNA: TGCAGCACATCTAGCGGTTCCAATGAGCAGTTCTTC
CDR3 protein: CSTSSGSNEQFF

D gene: -
V gene: TRBV19
clone size: -
J gene: TRBJ1-3
CDR3 DNA: TGTGCCAGTACCCCGGAGGCTCACACCATATATTTT
CDR3 protein: CASTPEAHTIYF

D gene: -
V gene: TRBV5-1
clone size: -
J gene: TRBJ1-4
CDR3 DNA: TGCGCCAGCAGCCCTGAGGACAGCACGAATGAAAAACTGTTTTTT
CDR3 protein: CASSPEDSTNEKLFF

D gene: TRBD2
V gene: TRBV9
clone size: -
J gene: TRBJ2-1
CDR3 DNA: TGTGCCAGCAGCGTCGCGGGACTATCCAGCAATGAGCAGTTCTTC
CDR3 protein: CASSVAGLSSNEQFF

D gene: -
V gene: TRBV5-1
clone size: -
J gene: TRBJ1-1
CDR3 DNA: TGCGCCAGCAGCCAGAGATCAGATTTCCCCGGAGGAGCTGAAGCTTTCTTT
CDR3 protein: CASSQRSDFPGGAEAFF

D gene: -
V gene: TRBV30
clone size: -
J gene: TRBJ2-5
CDR3 DNA: TGTGCCTGGAGTGTAATGGCGGACTGGACCCAGTACTTC
CDR3 protein: CAWSVMADWTQYF

D gene: -
V gene: TRBV24-1
clone size: -
J gene: TRBJ1-4
CDR3 DNA: TGTGCCACCAGTGACCCAGACCCGGCCCAGGGGAGAGAAAAACTGTTTTTT
CDR3 protein: CATSDPDPAQGREKLFF

D gene: -
V gene: TRBV28
clone size: -
J gene: TRBJ2-7
CDR3 DNA: TGTGCCAGCAGTTTATCGACTAGTAGGTACGAGCAGTACTTC
CDR3 protein: CASSLSTSRYEQYF